Below, 20 T cell receptor beta chains from the same sample are listed, as sequenced in a study of read filtering for tumor transcriptome and immune sequencing. From 400 to 450 ng of RNA, a library with molecular barcoded alpha/delta and beta/gamma adaptors was made. TCRdb reprocessed the reads via MiXCR and lists one record per CDR3 protein. The data contain almost 40,000 distinct CDR3 sequences, less than 15% of them singletons. The sequenced sample was a population of CD138-negative cells sorted from bone marrow. These receptors came from a donor at least 40 years old with multiple myeloma.

In its sample, this clonotype was seen many times. J is TRBJ2-2 and V is TRBV24-1; D may match TRBD1 or TRBD2 (5 bases each). Germline V lookup: CDR1 KGHDR, CDR2 SFDVKD. Trimming removed 1 base from V and 7 bases from J, with 15 bases in between. There are 16 residues in the CDR3. Here the CDR3 DNA reads TGTGCCACCAGTGATTTCGCGTCGGGACCTCGCGGGGAGCTGTTTTTT. Translating gives CATSDFASGPRGELFF.

This clonotype has just a few counts. The V gene is TRBV28, the J gene TRBJ2-7; no firm D call. Trimming left V 1 base short and J 4 bases short, with 11 bases between. In germline, CDR1 is MDHEN, CDR2 SYDVKM. CDR3 length: 14 amino acids. The CDR3: CASSLYQVSYEQYF. CDR3 nucleotides: TGTGCCAGCAGTTTATATCAGGTTTCTTACGAGCAGTACTTC.

This clonotype was seen at least ten times. The V gene is TRBV19, the J gene TRBJ2-5; TRBD1 agrees at 9 bases. Germline loops: CDR1 LNHDA, CDR2 SQIVND (reference sequence). This CDR3 region has 17 residues. After removal of 5 bases from V and 7 bases from J, the junction contained 17 bases not matched to a gene. CDR3 residues: CASSPPGQGFRVGTQYF. The DNA for the CDR3 is TGTGCCAGTAGTCCTCCGGGACAGGGATTTCGGGTTGGGACCCAGTACTTC.

This clonotype is labeled medium-sized (0.01 to 0.1%). This chain uses TRBV6-2 or TRBV6-3 with TRBJ2-4, with D tentatively TRBD2 (5 bases). CDR1 is MNHEY, CDR2 SVGEGT, per germline. Deletions cut 5 bases from V and 8 bases from J, with 16 bases between. This CDR3 is 14 amino acids long. The CDR3 region has the DNA TGTGCCAGCAGTGAAGTGGGCGGTAGCGACATTCAGTACTTC. Its translation is CASSEVGGSDIQYF.

This clonotype was seen many times. A read error may produce the germline difference seen at one junction end. The chain recombines TRBV9 with TRBJ1-1; D is ambiguous. Germline CDR1 and CDR2: SGDLS and YYNGEE. The CDR3 runs to 13 residues. The CDR3 loop reads CASSVDLNTEAFF. CDR3 nucleotides: TGTGCCAGCAGCGTAGATTTGAACACTGAAGCTTTTTTT. The full variable domain, in which reference TRBV9 and TRBJ1-1 provide the parts outside the CDR3, is DSGVTQTPKHLITATGQRVTLRCSPRSGDLSVYWYQQSLDQGLQFLIQYYNGEERAKGNILERFSAQQFPDLHSELNLSSLELGDSALYFCASSVDLNTEAFFGQGTRLTVV.

In this sample, this clonotype turned up many times. The gene calls are TRBV30 and TRBJ1-1; 7 bases map to TRBD1. The CDR3 runs to 11 residues. J gave up 5 bases and V 7 bases, and 4 bases lay outside the gene matches. The germline V gene encodes CDR1 GTSNPN and CDR2 SVGIG (reference sequence). CDR3 in amino acids: CALSQGTEAFF. DNA for the CDR3: TGTGCCTTGTCACAGGGGACTGAAGCTTTCTTT.

This clonotype was recorded a few times. The chain combines TRBV11-2 with TRBJ2-7, with 9 bases that match TRBD1. CDR1 is SGHAT, CDR2 FQNNGV, per germline. This CDR3 region has 13 residues. V lost 5 bases and J lost 7; bases outside the gene matches: 6. CDR3 residues: CASSLQGAVEQYF. CDR3 in DNA: TGTGCCAGCAGCCTACAGGGGGCGGTTGAGCAGTACTTC.

This clonotype was found many times. The chain employs TRBV29-1 and TRBJ2-5; no reliable D call. The CDR3 sequence is 12 residues long. Germline CDR1 SQVTM, CDR2 ANQGSEA. V lost 3 bases and J lost 1, with 6 bases in between. CDR3 loop: CSVDRSQETQYF. The CDR3 nucleotides read TGCAGCGTTGACAGGTCCCAAGAGACCCAGTACTTC.

This clonotype showed up many times. The chain uses TRBV27 and TRBJ1-5; D unresolved. Between the trimmed V and J ends, which lost 6 bases and 0 bases, there was a span of 6 bases. CDR3 length equals 13 residues. Germline values: CDR1 MNHEY, CDR2 SMNVEV (reference sequence). The CDR3 sequence: CASRTDSNQPQHF. Written as DNA, the CDR3 is TGTGCCAGCAGGACGGATAGCAATCAGCCCCAGCATTTT.

This clonotype was counted at least ten times. The gene calls are TRBV20-1 and TRBJ2-3, with 9 bases identical to TRBD2. Trimming at V came to 6 bases and at J to 2 bases, leaving 9 bases not matched to a gene. The CDR3 is 15 amino acids. The V gene's germline CDR1 is DFQATT and CDR2 SNEGSKA (reference sequence). CDR3 region: CSASIAGASTDTQYF. CDR3 DNA: TGCAGTGCCTCCATAGCGGGGGCCTCCACAGATACGCAGTATTTT.

The chain carries TRBV7-8 and TRBJ2-2, with D possibly being TRBD2 (7 bases). CDR1 and CDR2 from the germline V gene are SGHVS and FQNEAQ. The CDR3 loop spans 16 amino acids. V was shortened by 5 bases and J by 1 base, with 14 bases between the two germline ends. Written as DNA, the CDR3 is TGTGCCAGCAGCCTAGGGGGGGCAGGGAACACCGGGGAGCTGTTTTTT. It is translated as CASSLGGAGNTGELFF.

The genes are TRBV6-2 or TRBV6-3 and TRBJ1-5; TRBD1 matches at 8 bases. Germline V gene lookup returns CDR1 MNHEY and CDR2 SVGEGT. The length of the CDR3 is 15 residues. Trimming cost V 6 bases and J 4 bases; bases outside gene matches: 8. The CDR3 coding sequence is TGTGCCAGCAGAGGCCAGGGGGCTGGAAATCAGCCCCAGCATTTT. Translated, it gives CASRGQGAGNQPQHF.

Ten or more counts support this clonotype. The rearrangement links TRBV3-1 to TRBJ1-4; tentative D call: TRBD1 (5 bases). Between the trimmed V and J ends, which lost 0 bases and 8 bases, there was a span of 10 bases. The V gene's germline CDR1 is LGHDT and CDR2 YNNKEL (reference sequence). This CDR3 has 14 residues. CDR3 DNA sequence: TGTGCCAGCAGCCAAGATCAGGGATGGGAAAAACTGTTTTTT. Encoded protein: CASSQDQGWEKLFF.

This clonotype appeared a few times. It may be a read error: a sequence one base away is much more abundant. The conserved phenylalanine or tryptophan normally closing the CDR3 is absent here, so this likely arose from a read error. The DNA is omitted, as the CDR3 cannot be located on it reliably, and the CDR3 follows TCRdb's listing. The rearrangement joins TRBV3-1 to TRBJ1-1; the table names TRBD1, a call not compared with the DNA. From its first to its last residue, the CDR3 has 14 amino acids. CDR1 is LGHDT, CDR2 YNNKEL, per germline (reference sequence). The CDR3 sequence: CASSQGRVGTEASS.

This clonotype was detected ten times or more. The V call is TRBV7-9, the J call TRBJ1-1; 7 nucleotides line up with TRBD1. This CDR3 has 12 amino acids. Germline assignment: CDR1 SEHNR and CDR2 FQNEAQ (reference sequence). J lost 6 bases, V lost 4 bases, and 2 bases had no gene match. CDR3: CASSSGGAEAFF. CDR3 DNA sequence: TGTGCCAGCAGCTCAGGGGGGGCTGAAGCTTTCTTT.

The table lists this clonotype with many counts. This chain connects TRBV20-1 to TRBJ2-1; TRBD1 might be the D (5 bases). Per the germline V gene, CDR1 is DFQATT and CDR2 is SNEGSKA (reference sequence). The CDR3 is made up of 12 amino acids. The V end was cut by 7 bases, the J end by 4 bases, with 11 bases between. DNA for the CDR3: TGCAGTGGTACAGGCAGTTACAATGAGCAGTTCTTC. Translated, it gives CSGTGSYNEQFF.

Ten or more counts support this clonotype. The V call is TRBV20-1, the J call TRBJ2-7, with D possibly matching TRBD1 (5 bases). CDR3 size: 13 residues. Germline lookup yields CDR1 DFQATT and CDR2 SNEGSKA (reference sequence). V gave up 7 bases and J gave up 3 bases, with 16 bases separating them. CDR3 loop: CSVSQGNLYEQYF. Written as DNA, the CDR3 is TGCAGTGTATCTCAGGGTAACCTCTACGAGCAGTACTTC.

This clonotype was picked up many times. The gene calls are TRBV29-1 and TRBJ2-2; D ambiguous. Trimming stripped 6 bases from V and 4 bases from J, with 15 bases between. Germline CDR1 and CDR2: SQVTM and ANQGSEA. CDR3 length: 14 amino acids. In DNA, the CDR3 is TGCAGCGTAAACGTGCAGATTGGCACCGGGGAGCTGTTTTTT. It is translated as CSVNVQIGTGELFF.

This clonotype showed up just a few times. Given a much more abundant clone one base away, this may be a read error. This chain uses TRBV3-1 with TRBJ2-3; D not resolved. This CDR3 is built from 12 residues. V was clipped by 4 bases and J by 2 bases, with 4 bases between them. Germline V lookup: CDR1 LGHDT, CDR2 YNNKEL (reference sequence). CDR3 sequence reads: CASSRATDTQYF. The CDR3 region has the DNA TGTGCCAGCAGCCGGGCCACAGATACGCAGTATTTT.

This clonotype was detected a few times. This chain uses TRBV20-1 with TRBJ1-5; possible D gene TRBD1, 6 bases. This CDR3 is built from 15 residues. V dropped 6 bases and J dropped 2 bases, with 17 bases sitting between them. Germline V CDR1 and CDR2: DFQATT, SNEGSKA (reference sequence). The chain's CDR3 is CSATYRVSGNQPQHF. The DNA for the CDR3 is TGCAGTGCCACCTACAGGGTTTCGGGCAATCAGCCCCAGCATTTT.